Following are 10 T cell receptor beta chains from one sample sequenced in a study of CD8+CD57+ T cells in acquired aplastic anemia. CDR3 and TCR beta VDJ profiling relied on a genomic DNA template. TCRdb independently ran MiXCR on the reads; one entry per CDR3 protein. The data contain under 150,000 distinct CDR3 sequences, about 40% of them singletons. CD8+CD57+ cell expansion, shown by flow cytometry, had occurred in the patients selected for sequencing. The sample taken for sequencing was sorted CD4+, CD8+, or CD8+CD57+ T cells (not recorded which) from PBMCs. These receptors were obtained from a human donor with aplastic anemia.

This clonotype was detected ten times or more. V and J are TRBV6-1 and TRBJ2-7; the D gene is possibly TRBD1 (7 bases). The V and J ends lost 1 base and 1 base respectively, with 11 bases between them. This CDR3 comprises 15 residues. Germline CDR1 and CDR2: MNHNS and SASEGT. This CDR3 is CASSEGQGGSYEQYV. CDR3 DNA: TGTGCCAGCAGTGAAGGGCAGGGGGGATCCTACGAGCAGTACGTC.

This clonotype was picked up many times. This chain links TRBV19 with TRBJ1-1; D is undetermined. The CDR3 is made up of 12 amino acids. The V gene's germline CDR1 is LNHDA and CDR2 SQIVND (reference sequence). Trimming took off 5 bases at V and 3 bases at J, with 7 bases between the two ends. CDR3 nucleotide sequence: TGTGCCAGTAGTGAGCGCTACACTGAAGCTTTCTTT. Amino acid sequence: CASSERYTEAFF.

With regard to this clonotype: One junction end disagrees with the germline gene, perhaps due to a read error. The rearrangement uses TRBV6-5 and TRBJ1-5, with D unresolved. The CDR3 runs to 16 residues. In germline, CDR1 is MNHEY, CDR2 SVGAGI. DNA of the CDR3: TGTACCAGCAGTTCTAAGAGAGACTTCAGCAATCTGCCCCAGCATTTT. Its translation: CTSSSKRDFSNLPQHF.

This clonotype showed up just a few times. V is TRBV2 and J is TRBJ1-5, with D maybe TRBD1 (5 bases). The CDR3 runs 14 residues. Trimming pared 3 bases from V and 3 bases from J, leaving 9 bases between. Germline loops: CDR1 SNHLY, CDR2 FYNNEI. DNA of the CDR3: TGTGCCAGCAGTGAGACAGAAATCAATCAGCCCCAGCATTTT. It specifies CASSETEINQPQHF.

The chain couples TRBV29-1 to TRBJ1-1, with TRBD1 matching over 7 bases. J was trimmed by 4 bases and V by 6 bases; bases with no gene match: 11. This CDR3 has 14 amino acids. In germline, CDR1 is SQVTM, CDR2 ANQGSEA. CDR3 DNA: TGCAGCGTGGATAAACAGGGGATAAGCACTGAAGCTTTCTTT. It yields the protein CSVDKQGISTEAFF.

This clonotype was found a few times. This sequence joins TRBV10-3 and TRBJ1-2, with TRBD1 as a possible D gene (6 bases). This CDR3 is 13 amino acids long. V lost 4 bases and J 5 bases, leaving 11 bases between the germline ends. CDR1 and CDR2 (germline): ENHRY, SYGVKD. This CDR3 reads CAISGTEGYGYTF. For the CDR3, the DNA is TGTGCCATCAGTGGGACAGAAGGATATGGCTACACCTTC.

In its sample, this clonotype was seen many times. V gene TRBV5-1 combines with J gene TRBJ1-1, with 9 nucleotides matching TRBD1. From germline, CDR1 is SGHRS and CDR2 YFSETQ. V trimming: 4 bases; J trimming: 3 bases; junction bases outside the gene matches: 7. This CDR3 has 15 residues. CDR3 DNA sequence: TGCGCCAGCAGCAAGGGGACAGGGCCGCACACTGAAGCTTTCTTT. Protein product: CASSKGTGPHTEAFF.

V is TRBV7-9 and J is TRBJ1-4; 7 nucleotides align to TRBD1. Germline values: CDR1 SEHNR, CDR2 FQNEAQ (reference sequence). This CDR3 has 14 amino acids. V shed 8 bases, J shed 8 bases, and the junction held 11 bases outside the gene matches. In DNA form, the CDR3 reads TGTGCCAGCGGCCCCGACAGGGATTACGAAAAACTGTTTTTT. Translated, it gives CASGPDRDYEKLFF. The complete variable domain, with remaining parts taken from reference TRBV7-9 and TRBJ1-4, reads DTGVSQNPRHKITKRGQNVTFRCDPISEHNRLYWYRQTLGQGPEFLTYFQNEAQLEKSRLLSDRFSAERPKGSFSTLEIQRTEQGDSAMYLCASGPDRDYEKLFFGSGTQLSVL.

The CDR3 DNA reads TGCGCCAGCAGCTTTTTACAGGGGACTGGGGCCAACGTCCTGACTTTC. Protein: CASSFLQGTGANVLTF. This rearrangement joins TRBV5-1 to TRBJ2-6; 7 bases agree with TRBD1. The CDR3 extends over 16 amino acids. Germline V gene sequence: CDR1 SGHRS, CDR2 YFSETQ. Trimming at V came to 2 bases and at J to 2 bases, leaving 4 bases not matched to a gene.

The gene calls are TRBV20-1 and TRBJ1-1, with D hard to call. The CDR3 runs to 12 residues. V dropped 5 bases and J dropped 7 bases, with 14 bases sitting between them. Germline V gene sequence: CDR1 DFQATT, CDR2 SNEGSKA (reference sequence). In nucleotides, the CDR3 is TGCAGTGCTGGAGCCGGAGAGGGTGAAGCTTTCTTT. Translation gives CSAGAGEGEAFF.